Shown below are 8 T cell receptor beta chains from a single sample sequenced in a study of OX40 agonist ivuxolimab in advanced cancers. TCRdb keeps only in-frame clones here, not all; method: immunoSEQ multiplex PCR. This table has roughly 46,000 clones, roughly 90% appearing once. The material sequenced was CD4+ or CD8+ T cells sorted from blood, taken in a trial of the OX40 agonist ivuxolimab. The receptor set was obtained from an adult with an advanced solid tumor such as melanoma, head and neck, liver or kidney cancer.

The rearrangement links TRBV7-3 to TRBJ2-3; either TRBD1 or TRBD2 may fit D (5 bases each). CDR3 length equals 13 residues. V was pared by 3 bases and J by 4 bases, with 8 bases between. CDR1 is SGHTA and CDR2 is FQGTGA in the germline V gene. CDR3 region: CASSFGGADTQYF. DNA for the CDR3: TGTGCCAGCAGCTTTGGGGGTGCAGATACGCAGTATTTT.

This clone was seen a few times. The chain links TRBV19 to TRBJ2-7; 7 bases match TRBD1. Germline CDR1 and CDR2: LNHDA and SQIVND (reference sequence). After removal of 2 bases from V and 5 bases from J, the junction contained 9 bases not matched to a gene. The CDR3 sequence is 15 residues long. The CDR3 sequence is CASSIMGQFPNEQYF. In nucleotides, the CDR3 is TGTGCCAGTAGTATAATGGGACAGTTCCCCAACGAGCAGTACTTC.

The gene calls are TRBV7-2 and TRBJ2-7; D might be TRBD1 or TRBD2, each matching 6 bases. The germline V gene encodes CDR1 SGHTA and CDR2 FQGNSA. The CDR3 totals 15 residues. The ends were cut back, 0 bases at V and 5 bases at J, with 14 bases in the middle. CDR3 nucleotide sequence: TGTGCCAGCAGCTTAGCGGCGCCGGGGGCGGACGAGCAGTACTTC. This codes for CASSLAAPGADEQYF. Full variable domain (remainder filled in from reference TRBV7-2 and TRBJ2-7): GAGVSQSPSNKVTEKGKDVELRCDPISGHTALYWYRQSLGQGLEFLIYFQGNSAPDKSGLPSDRFSAERTGGSVSTLTIQRTQQEDSAVYLCASSLAAPGADEQYFGPGTRLTVT.

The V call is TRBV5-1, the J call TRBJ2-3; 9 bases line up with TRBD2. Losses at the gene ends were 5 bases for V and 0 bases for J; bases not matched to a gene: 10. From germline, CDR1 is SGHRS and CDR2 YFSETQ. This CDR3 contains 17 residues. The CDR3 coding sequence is TGCGCCAGCAGAACCAGCGGGGGGACCTCTAGCACAGATACGCAGTATTTT. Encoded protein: CASRTSGGTSSTDTQYF. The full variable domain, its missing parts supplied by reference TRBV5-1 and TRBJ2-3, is KAGVTQTPRYLIKTRGQQVTLSCSPISGHRSVSWYQQTPGQGLQFLFEYFSETQRNKGNFPGRFSGRQFSNSRSEMNVSTLELGDSALYLCASRTSGGTSSTDTQYFGPGTRLTVL.

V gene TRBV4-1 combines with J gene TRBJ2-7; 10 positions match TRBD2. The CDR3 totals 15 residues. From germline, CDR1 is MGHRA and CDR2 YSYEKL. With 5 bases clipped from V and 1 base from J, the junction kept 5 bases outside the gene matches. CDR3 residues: CASSWGAGGSYEQYF. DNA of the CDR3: TGCGCCAGCAGCTGGGGAGCGGGAGGGTCCTACGAGCAGTACTTC.

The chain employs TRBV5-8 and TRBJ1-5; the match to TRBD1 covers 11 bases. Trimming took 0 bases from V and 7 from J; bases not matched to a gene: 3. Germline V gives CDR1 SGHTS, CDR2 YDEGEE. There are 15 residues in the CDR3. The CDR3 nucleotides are TGTGCCAGCAGCTTGGGGACAGGGGGCGTCCAGCCCCAGCATTTT. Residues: CASSLGTGGVQPQHF. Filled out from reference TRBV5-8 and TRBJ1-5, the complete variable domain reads EAGVTQSPTHLIKTRGQQATLRCSPISGHTSVYWYQQALGLGLQFLLWYDEGEERNRGNFPPRFSGRQFPNYSSELNVNALELEDSALYLCASSLGTGGVQPQHFGDGTRLSIL.

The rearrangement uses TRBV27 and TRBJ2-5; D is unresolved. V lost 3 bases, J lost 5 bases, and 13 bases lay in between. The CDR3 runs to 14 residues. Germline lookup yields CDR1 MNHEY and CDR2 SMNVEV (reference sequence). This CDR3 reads CASSFGLLGETQYF. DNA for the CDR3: TGTGCCAGCAGTTTTGGCTTACTCGGTGAGACCCAGTACTTC.

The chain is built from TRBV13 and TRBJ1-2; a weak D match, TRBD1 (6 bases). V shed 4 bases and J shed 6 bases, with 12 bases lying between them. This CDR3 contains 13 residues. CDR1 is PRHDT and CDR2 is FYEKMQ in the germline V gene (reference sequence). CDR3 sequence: CASSSGTTHGYTF. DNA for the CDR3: TGTGCCAGCAGCTCTGGGACAACCCATGGCTACACCTTC.